This T cell receptor (beta chain) is from a study of T cell changes during pregnancy in multiple sclerosis. Data came from immunoSEQ multiplex PCR; TCRdb stores just in-frame clones and leaves some out. The sample has about 80,000 clones, about 91% seen once; the top ten hold around 2.6%. The CDR3 consists of 15 residues. CDR1 is SGHNT and CDR2 is YENEEA in the germline V gene. Trimming pared 0 bases from V and 5 bases from J, leaving 11 bases between. The V call is TRBV11-3, the J call TRBJ2-1; tentative D call: TRBD2 (5 bases). The TCR was taken from a female donor with multiple sclerosis, enrolled in a pregnancy study. The sample was peripheral blood, taken before pregnancy. The CDR3 DNA follows: TGTGCCAGCAGCTTAGAGGCTAGCAAGAACAATGAGCAGTTCTTC. Amino acids: CASSLEASKNNEQFF.